The next 30 T cell receptor beta chains were all read from a single sample in a study of T cells after posttransplantation cyclophosphamide. TCRdb's copy holds only in-frame clones and misses some; the assay was immunoSEQ multiplex PCR. This sample has about 4,300 clones, with about 82% found just once. Cyclophosphamide on days +3 and +4 followed busulfan-fludarabine conditioning and a marrow graft. The sequencing used PBMCs, collected after allogeneic stem cell transplant with posttransplant cyclophosphamide. These receptors all come from a male patient aged 40 to 50 who received an allogeneic stem cell transplant from a related donor, was CMV-positive, and had acute and chronic GVHD. The graft donor may have given rise to some T cells.

The genes are TRBV4-2 and TRBJ2-1, with D possibly matching TRBD2 (5 bases). Trimming shortened V by 1 base and J by 4 bases, and 20 bases separated the two germline ends. The length of the CDR3 is 18 residues. CDR1 is LGHNA, CDR2 YNFKEQ, per germline. The CDR3 here is CASSQGVGAVDFYNEQFF. CDR3 DNA sequence: TGTGCCAGCAGCCAAGGGGTGGGAGCGGTCGATTTTTACAATGAGCAGTTCTTC.

The J gene is TRBJ2-7, the V gene TRBV15, with D possibly being TRBD1 (5 bases). In germline, CDR1 is LNHNV, CDR2 YYDKDF (reference sequence). The CDR3 runs to 13 residues. V lost 3 bases, J lost 3 bases, and 9 bases lay in between. CDR3 bases: TGTGCCACCAGCAGGGGGCCCTACTACGAGCAGTACTTC. Translating it yields CATSRGPYYEQYF.

The genes are TRBV11-3 and TRBJ2-7; D is possibly TRBD1 (6 bases). The CDR3 has 16 residues. The V and J ends lost 5 bases and 0 bases respectively, with 17 bases between them. Germline V CDR1 and CDR2: SGHNT, YENEEA. The CDR3: CASSHYGGIGSYEQYF. CDR3 DNA: TGTGCCAGCAGCCATTATGGGGGCATCGGCTCCTACGAGCAGTACTTC. Combining the CDR3 with reference TRBV11-3 and TRBJ2-7 gives the whole variable domain EAGVVQSPRYKIIEKKQPVAFWCNPISGHNTLYWYLQNLGQGPELLIRYENEEAVDDSQLPKDRFSAERLKGVDSTLKIQPAELGDSAVYLCASSHYGGIGSYEQYFGPGTRLTVT.

V is TRBV19 and J is TRBJ1-2; 9 bases are a match to TRBD1. In germline, CDR1 is LNHDA, CDR2 SQIVND (reference sequence). V trimming: 5 bases; J trimming: 4 bases; junction bases outside the gene matches: 2. This CDR3 contains 13 residues. The CDR3 region is CASSGQGSYGYTF. CDR3 nucleotide sequence: TGTGCCAGTAGTGGACAGGGGAGCTATGGCTACACCTTC.

A few counts support this clone. V gene TRBV29-1 combines with J gene TRBJ2-3, with a possible D match to TRBD1 (6 bases). The germline V gene has CDR1 SQVTM and CDR2 ANQGSEA. The CDR3 runs to 13 residues. Trimming pared 8 bases from V and 1 base from J, leaving 13 bases between. CDR3 nucleotide sequence: TGCAGCTATGGGGGCGGCGGCACAGATACGCAGTATTTT. Its translation: CSYGGGGTDTQYF.

This sequence joins TRBV30 and TRBJ1-5; a possible D gene is TRBD1 (5 bases). V was pared by 0 bases and J by 2 bases, with 11 bases between. CDR3 length equals 15 residues. The V gene's germline CDR1 is GTSNPN and CDR2 SVGIG (reference sequence). CDR3 region: CAWSVSGGGNQPQHF. The CDR3 DNA follows: TGTGCCTGGAGTGTAAGCGGGGGGGGCAATCAGCCCCAGCATTTT.

The V gene is TRBV5-5, the J gene TRBJ2-2; possibly TRBD2 for D (5 bases). Trimming cost V 7 bases and J 6 bases, with 16 bases left between them. This CDR3 comprises 14 residues. Germline V CDR1 and CDR2: SGHKS, YYEKEE (reference sequence). The CDR3 reads CASGITRVPGELFF. In DNA form, the CDR3 reads TGTGCCAGCGGGATTACTAGGGTACCCGGGGAGCTGTTTTTT.

The V call is TRBV5-5, the J call TRBJ1-1, with a tentative D call TRBD1 (5 bases). Trimming left V 6 bases short and J 6 bases short, with 21 bases between. The CDR3 covers 15 residues. CDR1 and CDR2 from the germline V gene are SGHKS and YYEKEE (reference sequence). The CDR3 coding sequence is TGTGCCAGCACCTTTTCCTCGGGGGTGCGCTCTGAAGCTTTCTTT. It is translated as CASTFSSGVRSEAFF.

The chain recombines TRBV5-4 with TRBJ2-7, with TRBD2 matching over 9 bases. Trimming removed 4 bases from V and 3 bases from J; junction bases left unmatched: 8. CDR1 is SGHNT and CDR2 is YYREEE in the germline V gene (reference sequence). This CDR3 has 15 amino acids. The CDR3 sequence: CASSMGTSGFYEQYF. The CDR3 nucleotides are TGTGCCAGCAGCATGGGAACTAGCGGGTTCTACGAGCAGTACTTC.

J is TRBJ1-5 and V is TRBV4-1; D uncertain. Germline values: CDR1 MGHRA, CDR2 YSYEKL. V was cut by 4 bases and J by 4 bases, with 20 bases left in between. This CDR3 is built from 17 residues. The CDR3 DNA is TGCGCCAGCAGCCCGTCCCCTCTAGACGGCTGGAATCAGCCCCAGCATTTT. The encoded protein is CASSPSPLDGWNQPQHF.

This clone was seen more than once but under ten times. The rearrangement joins TRBV5-1 to TRBJ2-5; D is possibly TRBD2 (5 bases). Germline CDR1 SGHRS, CDR2 YFSETQ. V gave up 4 bases and J gave up 5 bases, with 18 bases separating them. The length of the CDR3 is 15 residues. The CDR3 spells CASSPGPPSGETQYF. The CDR3 nucleotides read TGCGCCAGCAGCCCCGGGCCCCCCTCGGGGGAGACCCAGTACTTC.

The V call is TRBV13, the J call TRBJ1-1; D unclear. This CDR3 is 14 amino acids long. From germline, CDR1 is PRHDT and CDR2 FYEKMQ (reference sequence). Trimming left V 4 bases short and J 1 base short, with 10 bases between. CDR3 protein: CASSSAGGNTEAFF. CDR3 in DNA: TGTGCCAGCAGCTCCGCCGGAGGGAACACTGAAGCTTTCTTT.

The chain links TRBV9 to TRBJ2-5, with 13 bases fitting TRBD2. In germline, CDR1 is SGDLS, CDR2 YYNGEE. Unmatched junction bases numbered 6, after V lost 2 bases and J lost 2 bases. The CDR3 spans 17 residues. In nucleotides, the CDR3 is TGTGCCAGCAGCGTTGAACTAGCGGGAGGGCTACAAGAGACCCAGTACTTC. It specifies CASSVELAGGLQETQYF. The full variable domain, in which reference TRBV9 and TRBJ2-5 provide the parts outside the CDR3, is DSGVTQTPKHLITATGQRVTLRCSPRSGDLSVYWYQQSLDQGLQFLIQYYNGEERAKGNILERFSAQQFPDLHSELNLSSLELGDSALYFCASSVELAGGLQETQYFGPGTRLLVL.

Only a few counts were recorded for this clone. A junction end diverges from the germline sequence, so it may reflect a read error. The chain couples TRBV5-8 to TRBJ2-7; D perhaps matches TRBD2 (6 bases). The CDR3 length is 14 residues. In germline, CDR1 is SGHTS, CDR2 YDEGEE. The CDR3 DNA is TGTGCCAGCAGACGCTCGGGGACGGAGGGACCATCCGCCTTC. This encodes CASRRSGTEGPSAF.

The V and J genes are TRBV30 and TRBJ1-1; D not resolved. V dropped 5 bases and J dropped 4 bases, with 14 bases sitting between them. In germline, CDR1 is GTSNPN, CDR2 SVGIG (reference sequence). The CDR3 has 13 amino acids. The CDR3 is CAWETITGTEAFF. CDR3 DNA: TGTGCCTGGGAGACGATTACGGGCACTGAAGCTTTCTTT.

The J gene is TRBJ1-3, the V gene TRBV19; D is perhaps TRBD1 (6 bases). Per germline, CDR1 LNHDA and CDR2 SQIVND (reference sequence). V gave up 5 bases and J gave up 7 bases, with 21 bases separating them. The length of the CDR3 is 16 residues. The CDR3 region has the DNA TGTGCCAGTAGTCCCCCTAGGGACCAAAGGGGGAACACCATATATTTT. Protein sequence: CASSPPRDQRGNTIYF.

This chain connects TRBV5-4 to TRBJ2-3; the match to TRBD2 covers 7 bases. The CDR3 runs 17 residues. The ends lost 4 bases at V and 5 bases at J; junction bases unmatched: 16. Germline CDR1 SGHNT, CDR2 YYREEE (reference sequence). DNA for the CDR3: TGTGCCAGCAGCGGGGGTCCGGCGGGAGAATGGGGAGATACGCAGTATTTT. Its translation: CASSGGPAGEWGDTQYF.

This rearrangement joins TRBV7-6 to TRBJ1-1, with 7 bases aligning to TRBD1. The length of the CDR3 is 15 residues. Germline V gene data show CDR1 as SGHVS and CDR2 as FNYEAQ. Trimming took 1 base from V and 3 from J; bases not matched to a gene: 5. The CDR3 reads CASSLEQGGYTEAFF. For the CDR3, the DNA is TGTGCCAGCAGCTTAGAACAAGGGGGCTACACTGAAGCTTTCTTT. The variable domain in full, completed from reference TRBV7-6 and TRBJ1-1, reads GAGVSQSPRYKVTKRGQDVALRCDPISGHVSLYWYRQALGQGPEFLTYFNYEAQQDKSGLPNDRFSAERPEGSISTLTIQRTEQRDSAMYRCASSLEQGGYTEAFFGQGTRLTVV.

This rearrangement joins TRBV5-3 to TRBJ1-2; 7 positions agree with TRBD1. TRBV5-3 has ORF status, its function being uncertain. Trimming cost V 4 bases and J 7 bases; bases outside gene matches: 25. The CDR3 is 19 residues long. The CDR3 DNA is TGTGCCAGAAGCCTTGGGGCCAGAATGGGGGAGGAGAGGGGGCTTGGCTACACCTTC. Amino acids: CARSLGARMGEERGLGYTF.

V is TRBV5-6 and J is TRBJ1-1, with D unresolved. CDR3 size: 14 residues. The germline gives CDR1 SGHDT, CDR2 YYEEEE. V was cut by 1 base and J by 1 base, with 8 bases left in between. CDR3 region: CASSLYTTNTEAFF. The CDR3 DNA reads as TGTGCCAGCAGCTTGTATACAACGAACACTGAAGCTTTCTTT.

The chain couples TRBV6-1 to TRBJ1-2; D uncertain. Germline V gene lookup returns CDR1 MNHNS and CDR2 SASEGT. CDR3 length equals 13 residues. Trimming pared 4 bases from V and 8 bases from J, leaving 14 bases between. The CDR3, as DNA: TGTGCCAGCAGTGTTACCGGAGCGGGAGGCTACACCTTC. This gives the protein CASSVTGAGGYTF.

The chain has TRBV30 and TRBJ1-1, with TRBD1 identical over 7 bases. The CDR3 covers 13 residues. Germline V gene sequence: CDR1 GTSNPN, CDR2 SVGIG (reference sequence). J gave up 3 bases and V 3 bases, and 4 bases lay outside the gene matches. CDR3 sequence: CAWRTGMDTEAFF. The DNA for the CDR3 is TGTGCCTGGAGGACAGGGATGGACACTGAAGCTTTCTTT.

The chain uses TRBV5-8 and TRBJ2-7, with unresolved D. Germline CDR1 reads SGHTS; CDR2 reads YDEGEE. The CDR3 contains 13 residues. The V gene lost 7 bases and the J gene lost 6 bases, with 17 bases spanning the gap. The CDR3 DNA sequence: TGTGCCAGCGAATCTTACGTAGAAAGCGAGCAGTACTTC. This translates into CASESYVESEQYF.

The rearrangement uses TRBV27 and TRBJ1-3, with 9 bases that match TRBD1. V trimming: 5 bases; J trimming: 4 bases; junction bases outside the gene matches: 6. This CDR3 region has 15 residues. Germline values: CDR1 MNHEY, CDR2 SMNVEV (reference sequence). The CDR3 spells CASSPDRGRGNTIYF. The DNA of the CDR3 is TGTGCCAGCAGTCCCGACAGGGGGAGAGGAAACACCATATATTTT.

This chain connects TRBV5-6 to TRBJ1-2; 8 bases align to TRBD1. J was trimmed by 4 bases and V by 4 bases; bases with no gene match: 15. Germline CDR1 and CDR2: SGHDT and YYEEEE. This CDR3 contains 17 residues. The CDR3 region is CASSRVTASTGAYGYTF. Written as DNA, the CDR3 is TGTGCCAGCAGCAGGGTTACCGCCTCGACAGGGGCCTATGGCTACACCTTC.

V gene TRBV18 combines with J gene TRBJ1-6; D gene unclear. The CDR3 consists of 14 residues. Germline lookup yields CDR1 KGHSH and CDR2 LQKENI. Trimming took off 3 bases at V and 11 bases at J, with 14 bases between the two ends. Here the CDR3 reads CASSPEQVFPPLHF. The CDR3 DNA is TGTGCCAGCTCACCCGAGCAGGTATTTCCACCCCTCCACTTT. The full variable domain, completed using reference TRBV18 and TRBJ1-6, is NAGVMQNPRHLVRRRGQEARLRCSPMKGHSHVYWYRQLPEEGLKFMVYLQKENIIDESGMPKERFSAEFPKEGPSILRIQQVVRGDSAAYFCASSPEQVFPPLHFGNGTRLTVT.

The rearrangement joins TRBV2 to TRBJ1-1; D might be TRBD1 (6 bases). V lost 4 bases, J lost 4 bases, and 13 bases lay in between. This CDR3 is 14 amino acids long. Germline values: CDR1 SNHLY, CDR2 FYNNEI. This chain's CDR3 is CASSVLGGGTEAFF. DNA for the CDR3: TGTGCCAGCAGTGTCTTGGGAGGGGGCACTGAAGCTTTCTTT.

The CDR3 sequence: CASSPRGGTGYGYTF. The CDR3 region has the DNA TGTGCCAGCTCACCACGGGGGGGGACAGGCTATGGCTACACCTTC. The chain carries TRBV18 and TRBJ1-2, with 8 bases fitting TRBD1. The V and J ends lost 1 base and 4 bases, in that order; junction bases with no gene match: 5. The CDR3 length is 15 residues. Germline V gene sequence: CDR1 KGHSH, CDR2 LQKENI.

The J gene is TRBJ1-1, the V gene TRBV9; D not certain. Trimming took 0 bases from V and 3 from J, leaving 9 bases between them. Germline values: CDR1 SGDLS, CDR2 YYNGEE. The CDR3 length is 14 residues. The CDR3, as DNA: TGTGCCAGCAGCGTAGGGATGGGAGACACTGAAGCTTTCTTT. Translated: CASSVGMGDTEAFF.

The chain links TRBV27 to TRBJ2-2, with D possibly matching TRBD1 (5 bases). Looked up from germline, CDR1 is MNHEY and CDR2 is SMNVEV (reference sequence). The CDR3 contains 13 residues. V shed 6 bases and J shed 7 bases, with 12 bases lying between them. Here the CDR3 reads CASSHRRGGELFF. DNA for the CDR3: TGTGCCAGCAGCCACAGGCGTGGCGGGGAGCTGTTTTTT.